Listed below are T cell receptor beta chains from one sample, sequenced in a study of PD-L1 blockade in urothelial cancer. The table came from immunoSEQ multiplex PCR; TCRdb's copy has only in-frame clones and leaves some out. The sample carries under 60,000 clones, around 88% recorded once. The sample was PBMCs, taken around atezolizumab (anti-PD-L1) treatment. All receptors derive from a man in his sixties with urothelial cancer. CDR3s include the opening cysteine and the closing phenylalanine or tryptophan. A D gene is named only where the DNA matches it firmly. The size field is filled for only some rows; it gives once, few, many or a size class.

J gene: TRBJ2-2
clone size: once
D gene: NA
V gene: TRBV4-1
CDR3 DNA: TGCGCCAGCACCCCATGGGAGGGGGCCGGGGAGCTGTTTTTT
CDR3 protein: CASTPWEGAGELFF

J gene: TRBJ2-5
clone size: NA
D gene: NA
V gene: TRBV19
CDR3 DNA: TGTGCCAGTAGTAAAGGACAGCAAGAGACCCAGTACTTC
CDR3 protein: CASSKGQQETQYF

J gene: TRBJ2-1
clone size: once
D gene: TRBD1
V gene: TRBV2
CDR3 DNA: TGTGCCAGCCCGATCGGGACAGGGTTTTACAATGAGCAGTTCTTC
CDR3 protein: CASPIGTGFYNEQFF

J gene: TRBJ1-1
clone size: NA
D gene: NA
V gene: TRBV4-1
CDR3 DNA: TGCGCCAGCCGGGGGGTTGGCACCACGATCTGGAACACTGAAGCTTTCTTT
CDR3 protein: CASRGVGTTIWNTEAFF

J gene: TRBJ1-5
clone size: NA
D gene: NA
V gene: TRBV7-6
CDR3 DNA: TGTGCCAGCAGCGCCTCCCGGGATCAGCCCCAGCATTTT
CDR3 protein: CASSASRDQPQHF

J gene: TRBJ2-3
clone size: NA
D gene: NA
V gene: TRBV5-1
CDR3 DNA: TGCGCCAGCAGCCCTCAGCCGCGCTGGGGGCTTGTTTTGGATACGCAGTATTTT
CDR3 protein: CASSPQPRWGLVLDTQYF

J gene: TRBJ2-5
clone size: NA
D gene: TRBD2
V gene: TRBV2
CDR3 DNA: TGTGCCAGCAGTGTGGGCGGGGGGGCCGGGACCCAGTACTTC
CDR3 protein: CASSVGGGAGTQYF

J gene: TRBJ1-4
clone size: NA
D gene: TRBD1
V gene: TRBV15
CDR3 DNA: TGTGCCACCAGCAGAGACCCAGGGGGAGATGAAAAACTGTTTTTT
CDR3 protein: CATSRDPGGDEKLFF

J gene: TRBJ1-3
clone size: NA
D gene: TRBD1
V gene: TRBV2
CDR3 DNA: TGTGCCAGCAGTATACAGGGGTCACCTGGAAACACCATATATTTT
CDR3 protein: CASSIQGSPGNTIYF

J gene: TRBJ2-2
clone size: once
D gene: TRBD2
V gene: TRBV7-3
CDR3 DNA: TGTGCCAGCAGCCCCCGACTAGCGGACTCCGGGGAGCTGTTTTTT
CDR3 protein: CASSPRLADSGELFF

J gene: TRBJ1-5
clone size: NA
D gene: TRBD1
V gene: TRBV19
CDR3 DNA: TGTGCCAGTAGCCACGGACAGGGACTTCAGCCCCAGCATTTT
CDR3 protein: CASSHGQGLQPQHF

J gene: TRBJ1-4
clone size: NA
D gene: NA
V gene: TRBV6-1
CDR3 DNA: TGTGCCAGCACCCCCCAGGCTGTTGGGGAAAAACTGTTTTTT
CDR3 protein: CASTPQAVGEKLFF

J gene: TRBJ2-2
clone size: NA
D gene: TRBD1
V gene: TRBV18
CDR3 DNA: TGTGCCAGCTCACCTACAGGGGGAGCGAACACCGGGGAGCTGTTTTTT
CDR3 protein: CASSPTGGANTGELFF

J gene: TRBJ2-3
clone size: NA
D gene: NA
V gene: TRBV4-3
CDR3 DNA: TGCGCCAGCAGCCAAGCCCCGCAATGGGAGGACGGTGCAGATACGCAGTATTTT
CDR3 protein: CASSQAPQWEDGADTQYF

J gene: TRBJ2-5
clone size: NA
D gene: NA
V gene: TRBV5-1
CDR3 DNA: TGCGCCAGCAGCAACCCGACGGGGAGCCAAGAGACCCAGTACTTC
CDR3 protein: CASSNPTGSQETQYF

J gene: TRBJ1-2
clone size: NA
D gene: NA
V gene: TRBV7-9
CDR3 DNA: TGTGCCAGTCTCGGCCAGGCCGCTAACTATGGCTACACCTTC
CDR3 protein: CASLGQAANYGYTF

J gene: TRBJ1-2
clone size: NA
D gene: NA
V gene: TRBV29-1
CDR3 DNA: TGCAGCGTCGAAGTACCGGGACGACCCTCCAGGGGCTATGGCTACACCTTC
CDR3 protein: CSVEVPGRPSRGYGYTF

J gene: TRBJ1-4
clone size: NA
D gene: TRBD1
V gene: TRBV18
CDR3 DNA: TGTGCCAGCTCACCATACAGGGGCGAAAATGAAAAACTGTTTTTT
CDR3 protein: CASSPYRGENEKLFF

J gene: TRBJ1-6
clone size: NA
D gene: NA
V gene: TRBV30
CDR3 DNA: TGTGCCTGGGGTGTCCAGGGAATCGATTCACCCCTCCACTTT
CDR3 protein: CAWGVQGIDSPLHF